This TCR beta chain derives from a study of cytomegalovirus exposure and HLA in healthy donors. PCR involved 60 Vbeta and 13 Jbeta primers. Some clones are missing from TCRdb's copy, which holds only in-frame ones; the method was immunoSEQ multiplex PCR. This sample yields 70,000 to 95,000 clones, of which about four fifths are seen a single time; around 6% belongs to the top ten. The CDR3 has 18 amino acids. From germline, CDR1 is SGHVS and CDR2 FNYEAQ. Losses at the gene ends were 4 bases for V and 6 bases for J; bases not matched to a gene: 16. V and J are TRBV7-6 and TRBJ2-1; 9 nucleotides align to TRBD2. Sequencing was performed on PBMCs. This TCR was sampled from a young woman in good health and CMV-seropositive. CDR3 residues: CASSSIQRGARAFNEQFF. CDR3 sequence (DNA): TGTGCCAGCAGCTCAATCCAGCGGGGGGCCAGGGCCTTCAATGAGCAGTTCTTC.